This T cell receptor beta chain stems from a study of identical twins. It was template switching that added a universal primer site, and there were unique molecular identifiers on the cDNA. TCRdb redid the calling of the 5' RACE reads with MiXCR, one entry per CDR3 protein. The sample includes about 900,000 distinct CDR3 sequences, over 9% of them seen just once. In its sample, this clonotype was seen a few times. The germline V gene has CDR1 SNHLY and CDR2 FYNNEI. The CDR3 has 10 amino acids. V was pared by 1 base and J by 13 bases, with 8 bases between. This same sample was also part of a study on yellow fever vaccine responses in identical twins.

Sequenced input: PBMCs. This clonotype originated in a woman younger than 30 in good health. This sequence joins TRBV2 and TRBJ2-7; D remains unclear. The CDR3 protein is CASSEDLRYF. CDR3 bases: TGTGCCAGCAGTGAAGACCTGCGATACTTC.